This TCR beta chain was sequenced during a study of metastatic and nonmetastatic thyroid tumors. This clone turned up a few times. Its target is unknown. One junction end disagrees with the germline gene, perhaps due to a read error. No treatment of any kind had been given to any patient before thyroid surgery. Findings and limits, study-wide: Benign nodules reportedly had significantly lower TCR beta diversity than malignant thyroid tumors in blood and tumor.

Original handling: In papillary thyroid cancer, a distant-metastasis classifier was built using CDR3 differences across clinicopathological groups. MiXCR re-clonotyped the PCR reads for TCRdb. Clone size and V and J calls follow TCRdb, not the original study. Here the sample spans more than 35,000 clones, 15% to 20% being singletons. Germline V gene sequence: CDR1 MNHNS, CDR2 SASEGT. The CDR3 consists of 14 residues. The source material was blood. The TCR sequence derives from a male donor with papillary thyroid cancer or a benign thyroid nodule (not recorded which). Some clones in this sample may be carry-over from other donors' samples. The chain combines TRBV6-1 with TRBJ2-7, with D possibly TRBD1 on 5 matching bases. CDR3 DNA sequence: TGTTCCAGCAGTGAAGTGGACATGCCCTACGAGCAGTACTTC. It specifies CSSSEVDMPYEQYF.